These 25 T cell receptor beta chains were all obtained from the same sample, sequenced in a study of blood T cell repertoires in COVID-19. Sequenced by immunoSEQ multiplex PCR; TCRdb stores in-frame clones only, minus some. This sample has 110,000 to 150,000 clones, with around three quarters found just once. The sequencing sample was made of peripheral blood. These receptors were collected from an elderly man with acute or convalescent COVID-19.

The chain combines TRBV7-2 with TRBJ1-1; TRBD1 matches 9 bases. Looked up from germline, CDR1 is SGHTA and CDR2 is FQGNSA. The V and J ends lost 4 bases and 1 base, in that order; junction bases with no gene match: 4. This CDR3 has 15 residues. CDR3 DNA sequence: TGTGCCAGCAGCTCACAGGGGGCGGGGAACACTGAAGCTTTCTTT. Its translation: CASSSQGAGNTEAFF.

V usage is TRBV5-1 and J usage is TRBJ2-5; 8 bases line up with TRBD1. Germline lookup yields CDR1 SGHRS and CDR2 YFSETQ. V shed 0 bases and J 1 base; nucleotides not matched to a gene: 2. The CDR3 sequence is 15 residues long. For the CDR3, the DNA is TGCGCCAGCAGCTTGGCGGGACAGGCCCAAGAGACCCAGTACTTC. It encodes CASSLAGQAQETQYF. Together with reference TRBV5-1 and TRBJ2-5, the CDR3 gives the full variable domain: KAGVTQTPRYLIKTRGQQVTLSCSPISGHRSVSWYQQTPGQGLQFLFEYFSETQRNKGNFPGRFSGRQFSNSRSEMNVSTLELGDSALYLCASSLAGQAQETQYFGPGTRLLVL.

The chain employs TRBV5-5 and TRBJ1-5, with 8 bases fitting TRBD1. Germline V gene lookup returns CDR1 SGHKS and CDR2 YYEKEE (reference sequence). The CDR3 is 16 amino acids. V dropped 4 bases and J dropped 1; count of bases not matched to a gene: 7. The CDR3: CASSPTGGGSNQPQHF. CDR3 DNA: TGTGCCAGCAGCCCCACAGGGGGAGGGAGCAATCAGCCCCAGCATTTT.

The V and J genes are TRBV5-6 and TRBJ2-3; D may be TRBD1 (7 bases). Germline V gives CDR1 SGHDT, CDR2 YYEEEE. The V gene lost 0 bases and the J gene lost 1 base, with 15 bases spanning the gap. The CDR3 loop spans 17 amino acids. The CDR3 sequence is CASSLGQGGSGTDTQYF. For the CDR3, the DNA is TGTGCCAGCAGCTTGGGCCAGGGGGGTTCAGGCACAGATACGCAGTATTTT.

This chain connects TRBV27 to TRBJ1-1; TRBD1 matches at 7 bases. CDR3 length: 16 residues. Germline V CDR1 and CDR2: MNHEY, SMNVEV (reference sequence). V was clipped by 5 bases and J by 4 bases; unmatched bases: 13. For the CDR3, the DNA is TGTGCCAGCAGTCCTCGGACAGGTTTTGCTGCCACTGAAGCTTTCTTT. Amino acid sequence: CASSPRTGFAATEAFF.

The V and J genes are TRBV12-3 or TRBV12-4 and TRBJ2-2; possible D gene TRBD1, 6 bases. The CDR3 is 13 residues long. The germline V and J ends were trimmed by 3 bases and 9 bases, with 11 bases remaining between them. The CDR3 region is CASSFNRDRELFF. CDR3 nucleotides: TGTGCCAGCAGTTTTAACAGGGACCGGGAGCTGTTTTTT.

The chain uses TRBV18 and TRBJ2-5; D is undetermined. V was shortened by 0 bases and J by 1 base, with 3 bases between the two germline ends. Germline V gene data show CDR1 as KGHSH and CDR2 as LQKENI. The CDR3 length is 13 residues. The CDR3 DNA is TGTGCCAGCTCACCACCCAGCCAAGAGACCCAGTACTTC. Translation gives CASSPPSQETQYF.

This clone was seen a handful of times. This CDR3 reads CASSMGTGEQYF. The CDR3 nucleotides are TGTGCCAGCAGCATGGGGACAGGCGAGCAGTACTTC. This chain uses TRBV7-8 with TRBJ2-7; 8 positions agree with TRBD1. The CDR3 loop spans 12 amino acids. CDR1 is SGHVS, CDR2 FQNEAQ, per germline. V trimming: 5 bases; J trimming: 6 bases; junction bases outside the gene matches: 3.

This clone was seen a handful of times. V is TRBV27 and J is TRBJ2-2; D gene unclear. CDR1 and CDR2 from the germline V gene are MNHEY and SMNVEV (reference sequence). CDR3 length: 14 amino acids. V was trimmed by 6 bases and J by 1 base, leaving 9 bases between them. The CDR3 sequence: CASRRQQNTGELFF. The CDR3 DNA reads TGTGCCAGCAGGAGGCAGCAGAACACCGGGGAGCTGTTTTTT.

The chain couples TRBV18 to TRBJ1-2; 9 bases are shared with TRBD1. The V segment lost 5 bases and the J segment 3 bases; nucleotides outside the gene matches: 4. CDR3 length equals 14 residues. Germline V gene sequence: CDR1 KGHSH, CDR2 LQKENI. The CDR3 loop is CASSAGTGYYGYTF. The DNA of the CDR3 is TGTGCCAGCTCAGCCGGGACAGGGTACTATGGCTACACCTTC. Variable domain in full (rest from reference TRBV18 and TRBJ1-2): NAGVMQNPRHLVRRRGQEARLRCSPMKGHSHVYWYRQLPEEGLKFMVYLQKENIIDESGMPKERFSAEFPKEGPSILRIQQVVRGDSAAYFCASSAGTGYYGYTFGSGTRLTVV.

The chain couples TRBV28 to TRBJ2-2; 7 positions match TRBD1. J lost 5 bases, V lost 4 bases, and 4 bases had no gene match. The CDR3 is 14 amino acids. The V gene's germline CDR1 is MDHEN and CDR2 SYDVKM. The CDR3: CASSWGQITGELFF. The CDR3 region has the DNA TGTGCCAGCAGTTGGGGACAGATTACCGGGGAGCTGTTTTTT.

V is TRBV7-9 and J is TRBJ2-3; the match to TRBD2 covers 9 bases. This CDR3 is 16 amino acids long. V was clipped by 5 bases and J by 4 bases; unmatched bases: 10. Germline V gene sequence: CDR1 SEHNR, CDR2 FQNEAQ (reference sequence). The DNA of the CDR3 is TGTGCCAGCAGCCCCCGCGGGACTAGCTCCCCAGATACGCAGTATTTT. Translating gives CASSPRGTSSPDTQYF.

The V gene is TRBV19, the J gene TRBJ1-2; a possible D gene is TRBD1 (6 bases). CDR3 length equals 13 residues. The germline V gene encodes CDR1 LNHDA and CDR2 SQIVND (reference sequence). Trimming stripped 10 bases from V and 2 bases from J, with 14 bases between. The CDR3 DNA follows: TGTGCCACCCAAGCCCAGGGGAACTATGGCTACACCTTC. Translating gives CATQAQGNYGYTF. Full variable domain (missing parts from reference TRBV19 and TRBJ1-2): DGGITQSPKYLFRKEGQNVTLSCEQNLNHDAMYWYRQDPGQGLRLIYYSQIVNDFQKGDIAEGYSVSREKKESFPLTVTSAQKNPTAFYLCATQAQGNYGYTFGSGTRLTVV.

The chain is built from TRBV18 and TRBJ2-7; TRBD1 matches 8 bases. This CDR3 comprises 16 residues. Germline CDR1 reads KGHSH; CDR2 reads LQKENI. V gave up 3 bases and J gave up 7 bases; unmatched junction bases: 14. The CDR3 is CASSPGQAEPGREQYF. The CDR3, as DNA: TGTGCCAGCTCACCGGGACAGGCCGAACCGGGGAGAGAGCAGTACTTC.

The chain is built from TRBV21-1 and TRBJ1-2. TRBV21-1 is listed as a pseudogene. CDR3 length: 14 residues. CDR3: CASSGYRSGYGYTF. CDR3 nucleotide sequence: TGTGCCAGCAGCGGATACAGGAGCGGGTATGGCTACACCTTC.

V gene TRBV7-6 combines with J gene TRBJ1-1; D is perhaps TRBD1 (6 bases). Trimming removed 2 bases at V and 4 bases at J, with 8 bases between. The CDR3 spans 13 residues. Germline CDR1 SGHVS, CDR2 FNYEAQ. The CDR3 loop reads CASSLNRATEAFF. The CDR3 DNA reads TGTGCCAGCAGCTTAAACAGGGCCACTGAAGCTTTCTTT.

This clone has just a few counts. The chain couples TRBV5-1 to TRBJ1-1; D unresolved. Trimming shortened V by 1 base and J by 8 bases, and 12 bases separated the two germline ends. The germline V gene encodes CDR1 SGHRS and CDR2 YFSETQ. The CDR3 has 13 residues. The CDR3 sequence is CASSLSGPIEAFF. DNA of the CDR3: TGCGCCAGCAGCTTGAGCGGACCGATCGAAGCTTTCTTT.

The chain couples TRBV18 to TRBJ2-3, with 7 bases identical to TRBD2. The germline gives CDR1 KGHSH, CDR2 LQKENI. J gave up 0 bases and V 6 bases, and 9 bases lay outside the gene matches. The CDR3 covers 16 residues. The CDR3 DNA sequence: TGTGCCAGCTCCCCCCCGGGGGGAGCTAGCACAGATACGCAGTATTTT. Residues: CASSPPGGASTDTQYF.

The chain recombines TRBV7-8 with TRBJ1-2; 7 bases agree with TRBD1. CDR3 length equals 13 residues. V gave up 3 bases and J gave up 8 bases; unmatched junction bases: 6. Germline CDR1 reads SGHVS; CDR2 reads FQNEAQ. CDR3 protein: CASSFDRERGYTF. The DNA for the CDR3 is TGTGCCAGCAGCTTCGACAGGGAGAGGGGCTACACCTTC.

This sequence joins TRBV5-4 and TRBJ2-7; D possibly corresponds to TRBD2 (5 bases). The CDR3 loop spans 12 amino acids. V was trimmed by 0 bases and J by 7 bases, leaving 8 bases between them. Germline values: CDR1 SGHNT, CDR2 YYREEE (reference sequence). The CDR3 loop is CASSLDSGEQYF. The CDR3 DNA reads TGTGCCAGCAGCTTGGATTCGGGGGAGCAGTACTTC. The variable domain in full, completed from reference TRBV5-4 and TRBJ2-7, reads ETGVTQSPTHLIKTRGQQVTLRCSSQSGHNTVSWYQQALGQGPQFIFQYYREEENGRGNFPPRFSGLQFPNYSSELNVNALELDDSALYLCASSLDSGEQYFGPGTRLTVT.

The V and J genes are TRBV5-5 and TRBJ1-2, with 9 bases fitting TRBD1. V shed 0 bases and J 8 bases; nucleotides not matched to a gene: 5. CDR1 and CDR2 (germline): SGHKS, YYEKEE (reference sequence). The CDR3 loop spans 14 amino acids. The CDR3 loop is CASSLAGTGRGYTF. CDR3 coding DNA: TGTGCCAGCAGCTTGGCCGGGACAGGGAGAGGCTACACCTTC.

The chain recombines TRBV7-2 with TRBJ2-2, with D unresolved. The CDR3 contains 12 residues. In germline, CDR1 is SGHTA, CDR2 FQGNSA. V was shortened by 6 bases and J by 4 bases, with 6 bases between the two germline ends. The CDR3 DNA reads TGTGCCAGCAGTTCAGGCACCGGGGAGCTGTTTTTT. It translates to CASSSGTGELFF.

Remarks on this clone: This CDR3 is also generated by other DNA sequences in the sample. The rearrangement joins TRBV19 to TRBJ1-5; D possibly corresponds to TRBD1 (6 bases). CDR3 size: 20 residues. V was trimmed by 7 bases and J by 10 bases, leaving 38 bases between them. CDR1 and CDR2 (germline): LNHDA, SQIVND (reference sequence). CDR3 amino acids: CASTPSDPNSGQGLGQPQHF. The CDR3 DNA reads TGTGCCAGTACTCCCTCGGATCCTAATAGTGGTCAGGGGCTTGGTCAACCCCAGCATTTT.

This chain links TRBV3-1 (or the pseudogene TRBV3-2) with TRBJ1-1; no firm D call. Looked up from germline, CDR1 is LGHDT and CDR2 is YNNKEL (reference sequence). This CDR3 contains 16 residues. V gave up 0 bases and J gave up 0 bases, with 11 bases separating them. CDR3 coding DNA: TGTGCCAGCAGCCAAGACGCAGGCCCGATGAACACTGAAGCTTTCTTT. It translates to CASSQDAGPMNTEAFF.

This clone was observed a single time. The chain couples TRBV29-1 to TRBJ2-7, with 8 bases that match TRBD1. The CDR3 is 11 residues long. V lost 4 bases, J lost 6 bases, and 2 bases stayed unmatched. CDR1 is SQVTM, CDR2 ANQGSEA, per germline. This chain's CDR3 is CSVGQGFEQYF. The CDR3 DNA reads as TGCAGCGTTGGACAGGGGTTCGAGCAGTACTTC.